One sample yielded the 10 T cell receptor beta chains listed below, sequenced in a study of T cell changes during pregnancy in multiple sclerosis. Profiled with immunoSEQ multiplex PCR; TCRdb holds only in-frame clones, not every one. The sample consists of tens of thousands of clones, about 89% of them appearing once. This sample comprised peripheral blood, obtained in the first trimester of pregnancy. The receptors stem from a female donor in good health, enrolled as a control in a pregnancy study.

The chain joins TRBV18 to TRBJ2-5, with D tentatively TRBD2 (5 bases). The CDR3 covers 14 residues. The germline gives CDR1 KGHSH, CDR2 LQKENI. V was clipped by 2 bases and J by 4 bases, with 11 bases between them. CDR3 protein: CASSPGLGGETQYF. The CDR3, as DNA: TGTGCCAGCTCACCAGGGTTAGGAGGAGAGACCCAGTACTTC. Based on the CDR3 plus reference TRBV18 and TRBJ2-5, the full variable domain is NAGVMQNPRHLVRRRGQEARLRCSPMKGHSHVYWYRQLPEEGLKFMVYLQKENIIDESGMPKERFSAEFPKEGPSILRIQQVVRGDSAAYFCASSPGLGGETQYFGPGTRLLVL.

This clone has more than one count but fewer than ten. The chain employs TRBV19 and TRBJ1-2; 12 nucleotides agree with TRBD1. Germline V lookup: CDR1 LNHDA, CDR2 SQIVND (reference sequence). The CDR3 is 16 residues long. Losses at the gene ends were 10 bases for V and 5 bases for J; bases not matched to a gene: 14. CDR3: CATVPGQGASMYGYTF. Written as DNA, the CDR3 is TGTGCCACCGTGCCGGGACAGGGGGCGTCGATGTATGGCTACACCTTC. The full variable domain, completed using reference TRBV19 and TRBJ1-2, is DGGITQSPKYLFRKEGQNVTLSCEQNLNHDAMYWYRQDPGQGLRLIYYSQIVNDFQKGDIAEGYSVSREKKESFPLTVTSAQKNPTAFYLCATVPGQGASMYGYTFGSGTRLTVV.

This chain joins TRBV7-2 and TRBJ2-7; D ambiguous. The CDR3 totals 11 residues. Trimming cost V 3 bases and J 3 bases, with 3 bases left between them. Germline loops: CDR1 SGHTA, CDR2 FQGNSA. The CDR3 spells CASSFLYEQYF. The CDR3 DNA is TGTGCCAGCAGCTTTCTCTACGAGCAGTACTTC.

The V call is TRBV4-1, the J call TRBJ1-2; 8 nucleotides agree with TRBD1. Germline V gene data show CDR1 as MGHRA and CDR2 as YSYEKL. Trimming took 4 bases from V and 5 from J; bases not matched to a gene: 12. The CDR3 extends over 16 amino acids. The CDR3 spells CASSLKVQGVAYGYTF. As DNA, the CDR3 is TGCGCCAGCAGCCTAAAGGTACAGGGGGTCGCTTATGGCTACACCTTC.

The J gene is TRBJ1-2, the V gene TRBV5-1; D perhaps matches TRBD1 (5 bases). Germline V CDR1 and CDR2: SGHRS, YFSETQ. The CDR3 is made up of 12 amino acids. V lost 2 bases to trimming and J lost 8 bases, with 10 bases between them. For the CDR3, the DNA is TGCGCCAGCAGCTTCGACAGAGACGGCTACACCTTC. It yields the protein CASSFDRDGYTF.

There are a few counts of this clone. The chain couples TRBV14 to TRBJ2-3, with TRBD2 identical over 7 bases. This CDR3 is 16 amino acids long. The trim removed 3 bases at V and 2 bases at J, leaving 8 bases unmatched. Germline V gives CDR1 SGHDN, CDR2 FVKESK. The DNA for the CDR3 is TGTGCCAGCAGCCAGATCCGGGGGGACCTCACAGATACGCAGTATTTT. Amino acids: CASSQIRGDLTDTQYF.

The chain employs TRBV28 and TRBJ2-7; the D gene is possibly TRBD1 (7 bases). Germline CDR1 reads MDHEN; CDR2 reads SYDVKM. This CDR3 contains 14 residues. Trimming shortened V by 7 bases and J by 1 base, and 14 bases separated the two germline ends. The CDR3 protein is CASIRSGGSYEQYF. DNA of the CDR3: TGTGCCAGCATTAGGTCAGGGGGGTCCTACGAGCAGTACTTC.

The gene calls are TRBV7-9 and TRBJ1-2; a possible D gene is TRBD1 (5 bases). CDR3 length equals 13 residues. CDR1 and CDR2 from the germline V gene are SEHNR and FQNEAQ (reference sequence). The germline V and J ends were trimmed by 3 bases and 10 bases, with 15 bases remaining between them. The CDR3 DNA is TGTGCCAGCAGCTTTGGGACTCTCGACATCTACACCTTC. Its translation: CASSFGTLDIYTF.

The chain couples TRBV2 to TRBJ2-1, with 12 bases aligning to TRBD1. Germline lookup yields CDR1 SNHLY and CDR2 FYNNEI. V was clipped by 6 bases and J by 9 bases; unmatched bases: 9. This CDR3 contains 15 residues. The CDR3 protein is CASRWAGQGASEQFF. The DNA for the CDR3 is TGTGCCAGCAGGTGGGCGGGACAGGGGGCTTCTGAGCAGTTCTTC.

This chain uses TRBV15 with TRBJ2-1; 11 bases align to TRBD1. Per germline, CDR1 LNHNV and CDR2 YYDKDF (reference sequence). The CDR3 sequence is 18 residues long. Trimming took 4 bases from V and 8 from J; bases not matched to a gene: 16. The CDR3: CATSKLQPGQGDTDEQFF. The CDR3 DNA follows: TGTGCCACCAGCAAGCTTCAACCGGGACAGGGGGATACAGATGAGCAGTTCTTC.